This entry describes one TCR beta chain. The antigen is not known. These data originate in a study of shared clonotypes between healthy human individuals. Study-wide points: The expectation was that sequencing depth would affect clonotype sharing among donors.

It was at deep level that the assay was run. Sequencing was performed with immunoSEQ multiplex PCR; in TCRdb, only in-frame clones are kept and a portion is missing. The data hold fewer than 3 million clones, with just under 95% observed a single time. Nashville, Tennessee was home to all donors, who were Caucasian adults. The CDR3 contains 18 residues. Trimming took 4 bases from V and 4 from J, leaving 25 bases between them. CDR1 is MDHEN, CDR2 SYDVKM, per germline. The sequencing sample was made of naive CD4+ T cells from PBMCs. Subset specified: CD45RA+ positively selected. This rearrangement joins TRBV28 to TRBJ1-2; D remains ambiguous. This clonotype was sampled from a man younger than 30 in good health. Some clones in this sample may be carry-over from other donors' samples. CDR3 in DNA: TGTGCCAGCAGTTCCTCGGGTGGGGTATCAGCTCTCCGCTATGGCTACACCTTC. This codes for CASSSSGGVSALRYGYTF.